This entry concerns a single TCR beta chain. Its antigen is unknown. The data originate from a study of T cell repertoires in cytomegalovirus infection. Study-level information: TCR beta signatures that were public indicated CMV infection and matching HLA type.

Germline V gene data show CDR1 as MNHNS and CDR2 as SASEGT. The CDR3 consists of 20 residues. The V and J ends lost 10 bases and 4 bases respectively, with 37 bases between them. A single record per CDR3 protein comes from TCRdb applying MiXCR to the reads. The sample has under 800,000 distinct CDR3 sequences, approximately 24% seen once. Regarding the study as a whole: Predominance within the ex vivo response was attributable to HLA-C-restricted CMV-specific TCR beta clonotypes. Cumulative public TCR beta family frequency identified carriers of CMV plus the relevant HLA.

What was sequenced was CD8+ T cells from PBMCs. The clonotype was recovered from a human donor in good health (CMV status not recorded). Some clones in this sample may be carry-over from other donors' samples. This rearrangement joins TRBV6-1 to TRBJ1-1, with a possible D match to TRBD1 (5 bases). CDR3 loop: CATLSFQHRQVRGASTEAFF. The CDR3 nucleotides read TGTGCCACCCTGTCCTTCCAGCATCGTCAAGTGAGAGGGGCGAGCACTGAAGCTTTCTTT.